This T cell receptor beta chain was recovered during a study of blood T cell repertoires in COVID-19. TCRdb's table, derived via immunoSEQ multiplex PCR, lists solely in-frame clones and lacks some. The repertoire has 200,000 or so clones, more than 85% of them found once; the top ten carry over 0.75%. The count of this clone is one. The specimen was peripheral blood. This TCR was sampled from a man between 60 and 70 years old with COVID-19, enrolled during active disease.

The CDR3 reads CASNFRQGGNTEAFF. For the CDR3, the DNA is TGTGCCAGCAATTTTCGGCAGGGAGGGAACACTGAAGCTTTCTTT. The V call is TRBV2, the J call TRBJ1-1, with a tentative D call TRBD1 (5 bases). Germline CDR1 reads SNHLY; CDR2 reads FYNNEI. V lost 7 bases and J 1 base, leaving 16 bases between the germline ends. The CDR3 has 15 amino acids.